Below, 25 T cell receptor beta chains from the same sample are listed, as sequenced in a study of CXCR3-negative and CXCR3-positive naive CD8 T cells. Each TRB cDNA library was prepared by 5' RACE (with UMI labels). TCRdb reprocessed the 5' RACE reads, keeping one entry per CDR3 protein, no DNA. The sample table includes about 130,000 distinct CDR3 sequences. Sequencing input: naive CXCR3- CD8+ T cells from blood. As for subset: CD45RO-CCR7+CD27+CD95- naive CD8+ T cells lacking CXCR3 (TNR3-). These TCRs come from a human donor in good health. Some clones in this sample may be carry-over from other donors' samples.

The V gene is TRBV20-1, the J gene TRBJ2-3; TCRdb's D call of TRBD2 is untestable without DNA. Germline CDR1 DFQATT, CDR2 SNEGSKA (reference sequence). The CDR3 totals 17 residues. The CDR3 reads CSATGRRLAGVPDTQYF.

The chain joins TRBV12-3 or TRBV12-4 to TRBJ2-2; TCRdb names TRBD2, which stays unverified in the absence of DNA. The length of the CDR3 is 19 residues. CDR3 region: CASSLAYGLAGGPSGELFF.

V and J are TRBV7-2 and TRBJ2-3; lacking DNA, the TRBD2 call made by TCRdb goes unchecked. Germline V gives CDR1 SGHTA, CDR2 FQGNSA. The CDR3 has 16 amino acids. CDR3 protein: CASSFTSGGPFYTQYF.

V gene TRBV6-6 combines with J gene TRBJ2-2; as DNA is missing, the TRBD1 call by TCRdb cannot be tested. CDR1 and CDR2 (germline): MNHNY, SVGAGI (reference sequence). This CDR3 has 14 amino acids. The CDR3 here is CASSPGSNTGELFF.

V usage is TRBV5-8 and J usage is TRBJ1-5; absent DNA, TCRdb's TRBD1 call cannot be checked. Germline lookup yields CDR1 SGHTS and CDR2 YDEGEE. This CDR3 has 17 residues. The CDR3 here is CASSSRIQEHSNQPQHF.

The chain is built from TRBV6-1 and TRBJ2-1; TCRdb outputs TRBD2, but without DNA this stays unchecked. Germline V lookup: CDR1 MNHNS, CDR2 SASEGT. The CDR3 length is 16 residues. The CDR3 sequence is CASSEEIAGANNEQFF.

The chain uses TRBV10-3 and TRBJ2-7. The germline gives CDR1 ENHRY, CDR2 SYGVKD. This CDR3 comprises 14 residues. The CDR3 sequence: CAISEQSGSYEQYF.

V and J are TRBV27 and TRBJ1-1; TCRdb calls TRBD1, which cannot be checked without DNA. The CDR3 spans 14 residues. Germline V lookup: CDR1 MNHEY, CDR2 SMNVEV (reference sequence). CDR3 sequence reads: CASRWTGRIAEAFF.

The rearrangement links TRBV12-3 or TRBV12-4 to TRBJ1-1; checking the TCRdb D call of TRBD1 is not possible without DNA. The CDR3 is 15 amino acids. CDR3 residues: CASSSTGGLDTEAFF.

CDR3 region: CASREDRGGSGANVLTF. The J gene is TRBJ2-6, the V gene TRBV10-1; the TRBD1 assignment by TCRdb is unverifiable without DNA. Germline CDR1 is WNHNN and CDR2 is SYGVQD (reference sequence). CDR3 length equals 17 residues.

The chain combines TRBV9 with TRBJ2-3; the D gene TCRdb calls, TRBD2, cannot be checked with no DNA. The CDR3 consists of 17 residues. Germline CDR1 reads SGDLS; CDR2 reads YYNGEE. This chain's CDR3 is CASSVEGLAGAADTQYF.

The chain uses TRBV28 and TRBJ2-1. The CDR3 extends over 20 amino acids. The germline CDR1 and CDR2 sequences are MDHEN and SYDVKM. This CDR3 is CASSPKSLGRFLGNYNEQFF.

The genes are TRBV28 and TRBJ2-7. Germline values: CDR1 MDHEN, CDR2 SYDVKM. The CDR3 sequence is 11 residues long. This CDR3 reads CASSPAYEQYF.

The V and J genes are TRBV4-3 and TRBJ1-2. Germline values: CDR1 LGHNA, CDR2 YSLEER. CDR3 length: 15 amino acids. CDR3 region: CASSQDAVPNYGYTF.

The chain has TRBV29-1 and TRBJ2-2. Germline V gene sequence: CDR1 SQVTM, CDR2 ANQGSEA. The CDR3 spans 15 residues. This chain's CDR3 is CSVESGSSNTGELFF.

CDR3 sequence reads: CASSSQVFSGANVLTF. The chain joins TRBV7-9 to TRBJ2-6; TCRdb's D call, TRBD1, is unchecked because there is no DNA. The CDR3 covers 16 residues. Germline V gene lookup returns CDR1 SEHNR and CDR2 FQNEAQ (reference sequence).

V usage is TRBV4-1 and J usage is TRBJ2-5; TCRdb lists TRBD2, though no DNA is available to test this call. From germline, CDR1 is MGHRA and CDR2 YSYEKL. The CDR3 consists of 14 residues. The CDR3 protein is CASSARSYQETQYF.

CDR3 protein: CASSHKLDQETQYF. The rearrangement joins TRBV7-9 to TRBJ2-5. This CDR3 region has 14 residues. Germline CDR1 and CDR2: SEHNR and FQNEAQ (reference sequence).

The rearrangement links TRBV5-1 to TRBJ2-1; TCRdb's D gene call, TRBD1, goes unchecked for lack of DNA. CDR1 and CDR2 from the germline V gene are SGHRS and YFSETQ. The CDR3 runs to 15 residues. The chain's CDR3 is CASSARGGDYNEQFF.

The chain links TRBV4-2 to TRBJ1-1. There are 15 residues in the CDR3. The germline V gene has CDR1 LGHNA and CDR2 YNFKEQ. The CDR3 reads CASSQDGGSNTEAFF.

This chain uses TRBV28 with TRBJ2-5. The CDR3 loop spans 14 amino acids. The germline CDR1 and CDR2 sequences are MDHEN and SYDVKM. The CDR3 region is CASSIQATVETQYF. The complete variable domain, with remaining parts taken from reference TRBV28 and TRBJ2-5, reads DVKVTQSSRYLVKRTGEKVFLECVQDMDHENMFWYRQDPGLGLRLIYFSYDVKMKEKGDIPEGYSVSREKKERFSLILESASTNQTSMYLCASSIQATVETQYFGPGTRLLVL.

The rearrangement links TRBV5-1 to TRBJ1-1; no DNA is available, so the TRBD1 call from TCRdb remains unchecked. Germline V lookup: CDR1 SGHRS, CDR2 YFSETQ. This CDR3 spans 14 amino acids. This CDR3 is CASSWTRGNTEAFF.

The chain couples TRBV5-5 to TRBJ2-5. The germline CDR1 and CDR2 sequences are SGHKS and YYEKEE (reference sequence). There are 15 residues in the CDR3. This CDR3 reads CASSFTLGVQETQYF.

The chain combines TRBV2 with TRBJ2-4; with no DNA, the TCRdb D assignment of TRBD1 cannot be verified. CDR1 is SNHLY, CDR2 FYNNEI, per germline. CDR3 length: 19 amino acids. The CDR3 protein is CASSEALRTRFGGKNIQYF. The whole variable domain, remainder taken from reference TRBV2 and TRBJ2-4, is EPEVTQTPSHQVTQMGQEVILRCVPISNHLYFYWYRQILGQKVEFLVSFYNNEISEKSEIFDDQFSVERPDGSNFTLKIRSTKLEDSAMYFCASSEALRTRFGGKNIQYFGAGTRLSVL.

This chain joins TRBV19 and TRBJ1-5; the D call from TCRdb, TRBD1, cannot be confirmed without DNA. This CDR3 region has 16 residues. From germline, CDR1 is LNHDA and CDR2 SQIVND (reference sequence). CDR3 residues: CASSIGTAFSNQPQHF.